The present T cell receptor (beta chain) was sequenced within a study of blood T cell repertoires in COVID-19. The authors' processing: Reference gene primer amplification gave estimated nucleated cell counts. TCRdb's table, derived via immunoSEQ multiplex PCR, lists solely in-frame clones and lacks some. V and J calls and clone size come straight from that table; D and trimming were deduced from the DNA. The sample has about 490,000 clones, approximately 83% seen once; the top ten hold 3% to 3.5%. The CDR3 covers 15 residues. The germline V gene encodes CDR1 MNHEY and CDR2 SMNVEV (reference sequence). Trimming took off 2 bases at V and 3 bases at J, with 13 bases between the two ends.

V is TRBV27 and J is TRBJ1-2; D is perhaps TRBD1 (6 bases). Input material: peripheral blood. The receptor was isolated from a human donor in a cohort sampled during active COVID-19. CDR3 amino acids: CASSLQGFGDYGYTF. CDR3 in DNA: TGTGCCAGCAGTTTACAGGGGTTCGGGGACTATGGCTACACCTTC.